This T cell receptor beta chain derives from a study of T cells in localized non-small cell lung cancer. Sequenced by immunoSEQ multiplex PCR; TCRdb stores in-frame clones only, minus some. The profile shows approximately 47,000 clones, about 86% of them singletons. Regarding this clone: Its antigen remains unknown.

Regarding the study as a whole: T cell clonality was highest in uninvolved adjacent lung, above tumor. Detection in adjacent lung was observed for a median around 59 of the top 100 tumor clones.

The CDR3 has 13 amino acids. Trimming at V came to 3 bases and at J to 7 bases, leaving 8 bases not matched to a gene. Per the germline V gene, CDR1 is SQVTM and CDR2 is ANQGSEA. V gene TRBV29-1 combines with J gene TRBJ1-2; 7 bases match TRBD1. The clonotype was recovered from a man aged 40 to 69 with stage II lung adenocarcinoma. The sequencing used PBMCs, collected before any cancer treatment. CDR3 sequence: CSVELTGTRGYTF. The DNA for the CDR3 is TGCAGCGTTGAGTTGACAGGGACTCGTGGCTACACCTTC. Looking up the rest from reference TRBV29-1 and TRBJ1-2 gives the full variable domain: SAVISQKPSRDICQRGTSLTIQCQVDSQVTMMFWYRQQPGQSLTLIATANQGSEATYESGFVIDKFPISRPNLTFSTLTVSNMSPEDSSIYLCSVELTGTRGYTFGSGTRLTVV.